This paragraph reports one TCR beta chain. No antigen is known for it. V lost 0 bases and J lost 0, with 9 bases in between. CDR1 and CDR2 (germline): SGHRS, YFSETQ. The CDR3 is 15 residues long. The data were taken from a study of beta chain features in type 1 diabetes. Purity exceeding 95% was reached by all sorted populations. Of the isolated RNA, all was reverse transcribed, and so the sequenced material was expressed TCRB transcripts. Method: immunoSEQ multiplex PCR; TCRdb's copy keeps in-frame clones and lacks some. The sample consists of 850,000 to 900,000 clones, roughly 15% of them appearing once. Regarding the study as a whole: All four CD4+ subsets of Type 1 diabetes patients contained TCRB CDR3s that were moderately but significantly shorter. Researchers could not determine here whether HLA type influences TCRB rearrangement.

The TCR comes from a woman aged 18-29 years in good health. This rearrangement joins TRBV5-1 to TRBJ2-5; D perhaps matches TRBD1 (5 bases). Sequenced sample: naive CD4+ T cells from blood. The CDR3 sequence: CASSLARQYQETQYF. The CDR3 DNA follows: TGCGCCAGCAGCTTGGCTCGACAGTACCAAGAGACCCAGTACTTC.